This passage covers 17 T cell receptor beta chains from one sample sequenced in a study of T cells in Graves' hyperthyroidism and ophthalmopathy. Authors of the study amplified TCR beta CDR3 regions from RNA transcripts. Researchers ran a first-round RT-PCR on the TCR CDR3 using the HTBI primer set. TCRdb independently ran MiXCR on the multiplex PCR reads; one entry per CDR3 protein. The top ten clones hold about 5.8% of a sample with roughly 580,000 distinct CDR3 sequences, about 14% of them seen once. Sequencing was performed on blood. The source of these receptors is a woman aged 25 to 39 with Graves' hyperthyroidism that later progressed to Graves' ophthalmopathy.

A note on this clonotype: Since a much larger clone is just one base distant, this may be a read error. The chain combines TRBV6-1 with TRBJ2-7; 11 bases line up with TRBD2. This CDR3 comprises 15 residues. CDR1 is MNHNS, CDR2 SASEGT, per germline. CDR3 in amino acids: CTSSEGTSGSHEQYF. Here the CDR3 DNA reads TGTACCAGCAGTGAGGGAACTAGCGGGAGCCACGAGCAGTACTTC.

There are many counts of this clonotype. CDR3 DNA: TGCAGCGGGACCCCTAGCGGGAGCTCCTACAATGAGCAGTTCTTC. Translated, it gives CSGTPSGSSYNEQFF. The chain is built from TRBV29-1 and TRBJ2-1, with 10 bases fitting TRBD2. Losses at the gene ends were 7 bases for V and 0 bases for J; bases not matched to a gene: 6. Germline CDR1 is SQVTM and CDR2 is ANQGSEA. The CDR3 loop spans 15 amino acids.

This chain connects TRBV20-1 to TRBJ1-5, with 8 bases identical to TRBD1. The CDR3 sequence is 15 residues long. With 6 bases clipped from V and 0 bases from J, the junction kept 7 bases outside the gene matches. Germline lookup yields CDR1 DFQATT and CDR2 SNEGSKA (reference sequence). The CDR3 region is CSASQGAFSNQPQHF. DNA of the CDR3: TGCAGTGCGTCCCAGGGGGCCTTTAGCAATCAGCCCCAGCATTTT.

This clonotype was seen many times. CDR3 DNA sequence: TGCAGCGTTGAAAAGGGTTTGGCCCAGTACTTC. Its translation: CSVEKGLAQYF. The genes are TRBV29-1 and TRBJ2-5, with no clear D. The CDR3 totals 11 residues. Germline-derived CDR1 and CDR2 are SQVTM and ANQGSEA. Trimming took 2 bases from V and 9 from J, leaving 10 bases between them.

This clonotype came up many times. The V and J genes are TRBV6-1 and TRBJ1-2, with a tentative D call TRBD1 (5 bases). Per the germline V gene, CDR1 is MNHNS and CDR2 is SASEGT. This CDR3 region has 19 residues. V was pared by 5 bases and J by 2 bases, with 27 bases between. This CDR3 is CASSSPLRQGLTNNYGYTF. The CDR3 region has the DNA TGTGCCAGCAGTTCCCCCCTTCGGCAGGGCTTAACTAACAACTATGGCTACACCTTC.

Here the CDR3 reads CSANREEQYF. The CDR3 DNA follows: TGCAGTGCTAACCGGGAAGAGCAGTACTTC. This chain joins TRBV20-1 and TRBJ2-7; maybe TRBD2 (5 bases). The CDR3 totals 10 residues. Trimming removed 4 bases at V and 7 bases at J, with 8 bases between. Germline CDR1 and CDR2: DFQATT and SNEGSKA (reference sequence).

At least ten counts were recorded for this clonotype. The genes are TRBV6-1 and TRBJ1-5; D is ambiguous. The CDR3 has 13 amino acids. Trimming took off 1 base at V and 3 bases at J, with 4 bases between the two ends. Germline CDR1 MNHNS, CDR2 SASEGT. This CDR3 is CASSEVDNQPQHF. DNA of the CDR3: TGTGCCAGCAGTGAAGTCGACAATCAGCCCCAGCATTTT.

The rearrangement links TRBV24-1 to TRBJ1-1, with unresolved D. This CDR3 is 14 amino acids long. Trimming took off 6 bases at V and 0 bases at J, with 10 bases between the two ends. Germline V lookup: CDR1 KGHDR, CDR2 SFDVKD. Here the CDR3 DNA reads TGTGCCACCAGTCCTGCGGGATTGAACACTGAAGCTTTCTTT. Protein product: CATSPAGLNTEAFF.

This clonotype was recorded many times. This rearrangement joins TRBV19 to TRBJ1-5, with 10 bases lining up with TRBD1. Trimming cost V 5 bases and J 3 bases; bases outside gene matches: 7. The CDR3 is 16 residues long. CDR1 is LNHDA and CDR2 is SQIVND in the germline V gene (reference sequence). The CDR3 is CASSDPGQGPNQPQHF. The CDR3 coding sequence is TGTGCCAGTAGTGATCCGGGACAGGGGCCCAATCAGCCCCAGCATTTT.

This clonotype was found many times. The rearrangement joins TRBV7-3 to TRBJ2-7, with D possibly TRBD2 on 5 matching bases. This CDR3 comprises 14 residues. The ends were cut back, 2 bases at V and 6 bases at J, with 14 bases in the middle. The germline CDR1 and CDR2 sequences are SGHTA and FQGTGA. CDR3 in DNA: TGTGCCAGCAGCTTATTCGTCACAGAGGGCGAGCAGTACTTC. It yields the protein CASSLFVTEGEQYF. The whole variable domain, remainder taken from reference TRBV7-3 and TRBJ2-7, is GAGVSQTPSNKVTEKGKYVELRCDPISGHTALYWYRQSLGQGPEFLIYFQGTGAADDSGLPNDRFFAVRPEGSVSTLKIQRTERGDSAVYLCASSLFVTEGEQYFGPGTRLTVT.

This clonotype was seen at least ten times. The chain is built from TRBV7-9 and TRBJ2-1; TRBD2 matches at 8 bases. V lost 6 bases to trimming and J lost 6 bases; unmatched junction nucleotides: 16. The CDR3 has 17 amino acids. Germline CDR1 reads SEHNR; CDR2 reads FQNEAQ (reference sequence). DNA for the CDR3: TGTGCCAGCAGTCCTCCTAGCGGGCCTACCTTAGGCAATGAGCAGTTCTTC. This encodes CASSPPSGPTLGNEQFF.

This clonotype was seen at least ten times. The chain's CDR3 is CASSPRRVAEQFF. The CDR3 bases are TGTGCCAGCAGCCCACGGAGGGTGGCTGAGCAGTTCTTC. The chain joins TRBV13 to TRBJ2-1, with D maybe TRBD2 (6 bases). Germline V gene sequence: CDR1 PRHDT, CDR2 FYEKMQ (reference sequence). The CDR3 sequence is 13 residues long. V was clipped by 5 bases and J by 9 bases, with 14 bases between them.

This clonotype was counted ten times or more. The chain links TRBV20-1 to TRBJ2-1; D remains unclear. Germline lookup yields CDR1 DFQATT and CDR2 SNEGSKA (reference sequence). This CDR3 is 12 amino acids long. Trimming left V 3 bases short and J 6 bases short, with 9 bases between. The CDR3 bases are TGCAGTGCTAGGAGGTCCGGCAATGAGCAGTTCTTC. Encoded protein: CSARRSGNEQFF.

This clonotype was seen repeatedly, ten times or more. CDR3 sequence (DNA): TGCAGTGCTAGTTTGGAATGGTCAACTAATGAAAAACTGTTTTTT. It codes for CSASLEWSTNEKLFF. This sequence joins TRBV20-1 and TRBJ1-4, with D unclear. This CDR3 has 15 residues. CDR1 is DFQATT, CDR2 SNEGSKA, per germline (reference sequence). Between the trimmed V and J ends, which lost 3 bases and 0 bases, there was a span of 11 bases.

There are many counts of this clonotype. V gene TRBV24-1 combines with J gene TRBJ1-2; D is undetermined. Germline CDR1 is KGHDR and CDR2 is SFDVKD. The length of the CDR3 is 12 residues. Trimming cost V 6 bases and J 5 bases, with 9 bases left between them. As DNA, the CDR3 is TGTGCCACCAGTACACCCTATTATGGCTACACCTTC. Protein: CATSTPYYGYTF.

This clonotype showed up just a few times. V usage is TRBV29-1 and J usage is TRBJ2-5; D gene ambiguous. V lost 1 base to trimming and J lost 3 bases, with 15 bases between them. This CDR3 comprises 15 residues. The germline CDR1 and CDR2 sequences are SQVTM and ANQGSEA. The CDR3 DNA sequence: TGCAGCGTTGAAGGTCGCCCGGTTTCTAAAGAGACCCAGTACTTC. It translates to CSVEGRPVSKETQYF. The whole variable domain, remainder taken from reference TRBV29-1 and TRBJ2-5, is SAVISQKPSRDICQRGTSLTIQCQVDSQVTMMFWYRQQPGQSLTLIATANQGSEATYESGFVIDKFPISRPNLTFSTLTVSNMSPEDSSIYLCSVEGRPVSKETQYFGPGTRLLVL.

This clonotype was observed a few times. This sequence joins TRBV20-1 and TRBJ2-2, with 9 bases that match TRBD2. CDR1 is DFQATT, CDR2 SNEGSKA, per germline (reference sequence). The CDR3 covers 14 residues. V was pared by 6 bases and J by 5 bases, with 7 bases of the junction left unmatched. Here the CDR3 reads CSAQGLARTGELFF. The DNA of the CDR3 is TGCAGTGCCCAGGGACTAGCAAGGACCGGGGAGCTGTTTTTT.